This T cell receptor beta chain emerged from a study of blood T cells in healthy people across ages. Of note for this clonotype: Antigen unknown.

The CDR3 runs 11 residues. Per germline, CDR1 SNHLY and CDR2 FYNNEI. PCR was performed a second time for roughly 6 to 12 cycles using a sample-barcoded 5' primer and a J-beta primer mix. Every cDNA molecule bore a tag from a template-switch adaptor containing 12 random nucleotides. In TCRdb, the 5' RACE reads were re-called with MiXCR into one record per CDR3 protein. The sample contains 800,000 to 1,300,000 distinct CDR3 sequences, less than 25% of which appear only once. The study's findings and limits: The unsorted PBMCs prevented any conclusive comparison of naive versus antigen-experienced cells.

The sample was also linked to a second study, of T cells of mothers and their children. This second study notes: Slightly higher overlap, not significant, was seen in related mother-child pairs than in unrelated pairs.

The sequence came from a girl aged 2-10 years in good health. Sequencing was done on a sample of blood. The V and J genes are TRBV2 and TRBJ2-5; D unresolved. The J call may be incorrect, as the DNA end agrees better with TRBJ2-1. As DNA, the CDR3 is TGTGCCATCAAGATCTACAATGAGCAGTTCTTC. It encodes CAIKIYNEQFF.